The 3 T cell receptor beta chains given below trace back to one sample, sequenced in a study of blood T cell repertoires in COVID-19. Here immunoSEQ multiplex PCR was the method, and the copy in TCRdb shows in-frame clones only, minus some. Counted here are more than 200,000 clones, about 80% occurring once; the ten biggest clones make up 4.5% to 6%. Sequencing was carried out using peripheral blood. The receptors stem from a woman aged 80 or over with active or convalescent COVID-19.

The gene calls are TRBV6-6 and TRBJ2-7, with 7 bases identical to TRBD1. Germline CDR1 reads MNHNY; CDR2 reads SVGAGI (reference sequence). CDR3 length equals 17 residues. The V and J ends lost 5 bases and 1 base, in that order; junction bases with no gene match: 14. The CDR3 loop is CASSLTRQGRRSYEQYF. In DNA, the CDR3 is TGTGCCAGCAGTCTTACCCGACAGGGAAGGAGATCCTACGAGCAGTACTTC.

V usage is TRBV5-1 and J usage is TRBJ2-3; TRBD2 matches at 7 bases. V shed 0 bases, J shed 0 bases, and the junction held 4 bases outside the gene matches. This CDR3 region has 16 residues. The germline V gene has CDR1 SGHRS and CDR2 YFSETQ. The DNA of the CDR3 is TGCGCCAGCAGCTTGGCCAACGGGGGGAGCACAGATACGCAGTATTTT. It specifies CASSLANGGSTDTQYF.

The gene calls are TRBV5-1 and TRBJ2-5, with 9 positions matching TRBD1. The CDR3 is 18 amino acids. V shed 1 base, J shed 2 bases, and the junction held 12 bases outside the gene matches. The germline CDR1 and CDR2 sequences are SGHRS and YFSETQ. The CDR3 region is CASSLSPFLDRGQETQYF. For the CDR3, the DNA is TGCGCCAGCAGCTTGTCCCCGTTTCTAGACAGGGGGCAAGAGACCCAGTACTTC.